This T cell receptor beta chain was sequenced during a study of response to subunit inactivated influenza vaccine. This clonotype was counted ten times or more. TCRdb fed the RT-PCR reads into MiXCR, producing one record per CDR3 protein. Of 490,000 or so distinct CDR3 sequences listed, around 8% are singletons. V shed 3 bases and J shed 12 bases, with 12 bases lying between them. This CDR3 has 12 amino acids. This clonotype was obtained from a man between 50 and 75 years old who received an inactivated influenza vaccine. The sequenced sample was PBMCs from blood, obtained 23 to 25 months after vaccination. This sequence joins TRBV12-3 or TRBV12-4 and TRBJ2-1; the D gene is possibly TRBD2 (7 bases). Here the CDR3 reads CASSLTGGLQFF. DNA for the CDR3: TGTGCCAGCAGTTTGACGGGGGGCTTGCAGTTCTTC.